This T cell receptor (beta chain) was sequenced during a study of technical replicates of blood from several donors. In germline, CDR1 is SGHTA, CDR2 FQGNSA. V lost 5 bases to trimming and J lost 7 bases, with 14 bases between them. The CDR3 length is 14 residues. The method was immunoSEQ multiplex PCR; TCRdb's version includes in-frame clones alone and lacks a portion of them. The profile shows some 82,000 clones, roughly 97% of them singletons. The specimen was T cells isolated from PBMCs. The receptor's source is a human donor in good health. The rearrangement joins TRBV7-2 to TRBJ1-4; no definite D call. The CDR3 DNA reads TGTGCCAGCAGCCCGGGATCGATAGGTGAAAAACTGTTTTTT. Its protein is CASSPGSIGEKLFF. The whole variable domain, filled in from reference TRBV7-2 and TRBJ1-4, reads GAGVSQSPSNKVTEKGKDVELRCDPISGHTALYWYRQSLGQGLEFLIYFQGNSAPDKSGLPSDRFSAERTGGSVSTLTIQRTQQEDSAVYLCASSPGSIGEKLFFGSGTQLSVL.